Listed below are T cell receptor beta chains from one sample, sequenced in a study of cytomegalovirus exposure and HLA in healthy donors. Sequencing used immunoSEQ multiplex PCR; TCRdb keeps in-frame clones, though not all of them. The data contain 120,000 to 150,000 clones, roughly four fifths of them singletons. Sequenced: PBMCs. These receptors were collected from a man in his late teens or twenties in good health and CMV-seropositive. CDR3s include the opening cysteine and the closing phenylalanine or tryptophan. The D gene is left open where the match is weak. The size entry is marked missing in some rows and otherwise reads once, few, many or a size class.

clone_size j_call d_call v_call cdr3_nt cdr3_aa
. TRBJ2-5 TRBD1 TRBV6-5 TGTGCCAGCAGTTACTCTAGGGGGCGTAAAGAGACCCAGTACTTC CASSYSRGRKETQYF
. TRBJ1-1 . TRBV12-2 TGTGCAAGTCGCCGCGGGACAGCGGACACTGAAGCTTTCTTT CASRRGTADTEAFF
. TRBJ2-2 TRBD1 TRBV27 TGTGCCAGCAGCACAGGGGTACCCGGGGAGCTGTTTTTT CASSTGVPGELFF
. TRBJ2-1 . TRBV28 TGTGCCAGCAGTTTCCTGACTGTTTACAATGAGCAGTTCTTC CASSFLTVYNEQFF
. TRBJ2-5 TRBD2 TRBV5-6 TGTGCCAGCAGCTTGGTTCGGGGGCTAGCGGGAGAGGAGACCCAGTACTTC CASSLVRGLAGEETQYF
. TRBJ2-7 . TRBV11-2 TGTGCCAGCAGTCACTACGAGCAGTACTTC CASSHYEQYF
. TRBJ1-1 TRBD1 TRBV5-4 TGTGCCAGCAGCTGGGACAGGGGGATTTGCGAAGCTTTCTTT CASSWDRGICEAFF
. TRBJ2-3 TRBD2 TRBV4-1 TGCGCCAGCAGCCAAGAAGGAAGTAGCGGGAGTATTAGGACAGATACGCAGTATTTT CASSQEGSSGSIRTDTQYF
. TRBJ2-2 . TRBV19 TGTGCCAGTAGTATCCGGACATACTACACCGGGGAGCTGTTTTTT CASSIRTYYTGELFF
. TRBJ2-7 . TRBV19 TGTGCCAGTAGTTCCGGGGGATCCTACGAGCAGTACTTC CASSSGGSYEQYF
. TRBJ1-1 . TRBV2 TGTGCCAGCAGTGAAGCGTCCCAGGCCGCTGAAGCTTTCTTT CASSEASQAAEAFF
. TRBJ1-5 TRBD1 TRBV28 TGTGCCTTCTTAAGGAAGACAGGGAGGAATCAGCCCCAGCATTTT CAFLRKTGRNQPQHF
. TRBJ2-7 TRBD2 TRBV18 TGTGCCAGCTCACCACGACTAGCGAATTCCTACGAGCAGTACTTC CASSPRLANSYEQYF
. TRBJ2-7 TRBD2 TRBV7-8 TGTGCCAGCAGCACCCGGGACTACTCCTACGAGCAGTACTTC CASSTRDYSYEQYF
once TRBJ2-1 TRBD2 TRBV10-3 TGTGCCATTACTAGCGGGGGACGGAATGAGCAGTTCTTC CAITSGGRNEQFF
. TRBJ2-7 . TRBV4-1 TGCGCCAGCAGCCAAGCTGTTCATAGCGGAGCGACCTTTACCTACGAGCAGTACTTC CASSQAVHSGATFTYEQYF
. TRBJ2-3 . TRBV18 TGTGCCAGCTCACCGCGGGACGGAGATACGCAGTATTTT CASSPRDGDTQYF
. TRBJ2-7 TRBD2 TRBV27 TGTGCAAGTGCCCCCGGGGTGGCTAGCGGGGAGTTGTACGAGCAGTACTTC CASAPGVASGELYEQYF
once TRBJ1-2 TRBD1 TRBV7-6 TGTGCCAGCAGCCCGACAGGGTACGGGGGCTACACCTTC CASSPTGYGGYTF
. TRBJ1-4 . TRBV19 TGTGCCAGTAGCAATCAGATTAATGAAAAACTGTTTTTT CASSNQINEKLFF
few TRBJ1-2 . TRBV29-1 TGCAGCGTTGATGGGGGGAGGACCTATGGCTACACCTTC CSVDGGRTYGYTF
once TRBJ2-7 . TRBV5-1 TGCGCCAGCAGCACCGGGACTCCCTACGAGCAGTACTTC CASSTGTPYEQYF
. TRBJ2-3 . TRBV25-1 TGTGCCAGCAGTGACGTGGGGAGAACAGATACGCAGTATTTT CASSDVGRTDTQYF
once TRBJ1-2 . TRBV19 TGTGCCAGTAGTAGCTGGGGTAGCGGGGGCTACACCTTC CASSSWGSGGYTF
. TRBJ1-3 . TRBV30 TGTGCCTGGAGTAGCGACGTTGGAAACACCATATATTTT CAWSSDVGNTIYF
. TRBJ1-1 TRBD1 TRBV5-1 TGCGCCAGCAGCTCTTCTCAGGGGGCACTCGGCACTGAAGCTTTCTTT CASSSSQGALGTEAFF
. TRBJ1-2 . TRBV2 TGTGCCATCACCCCCGGGGTGGGAGCTAACTATGGCTACACCTTC CAITPGVGANYGYTF
. TRBJ1-4 . TRBV9 TGTGCCAGCAGCATGGGACTTACTGCAACTAATGAAAAACTGTTTTTT CASSMGLTATNEKLFF
. TRBJ1-1 . TRBV10-3 TGTGCCATCAGTGAGGGGACTGGGATCAACACTGAAGCTTTCTTT CAISEGTGINTEAFF
. TRBJ2-7 TRBD1 TRBV10-3 TGTGCCATCAGTGAGTATGTGGTAGGGGGCCGAGGCGAGCAGTACTTC CAISEYVVGGRGEQYF
. TRBJ1-4 . TRBV30 TGTGCCTGTCGAATTGATCTATTTCGGGAGAATGAAAAACTGTTTTTT CACRIDLFRENEKLFF
. TRBJ2-3 TRBD2 TRBV7-9 TGTGCCAGCAGCTTATGGACTAGCGGGAGCACAGATACGCAGTATTTT CASSLWTSGSTDTQYF
once TRBJ2-2 TRBD2 TRBV5-1 TGCGCCAGCAGCTTGGGCGCGGGGGCCGGGGAGCTGTTTTTT CASSLGAGAGELFF